This T cell receptor beta chain is from a study of T cell responses to AZD1222 COVID-19 vaccine. The table came from immunoSEQ multiplex PCR; TCRdb's copy has only in-frame clones and leaves some out. The data hold about 180,000 clones, with just over 90% observed a single time. The sequencing here drew on peripheral blood, taken on day 0 of AZD1222 vaccination. The sequence derives from an adult in good health.

CDR3 DNA sequence: TGTGCCAGCAGGGGATACGGAGAGACCCAGTACTTC. Translation: CASRGYGETQYF. The chain is built from TRBV27 and TRBJ2-5, with D unresolved. The CDR3 spans 12 residues. Germline V gives CDR1 MNHEY, CDR2 SMNVEV (reference sequence). V was clipped by 6 bases and J by 4 bases, with 9 bases between them.